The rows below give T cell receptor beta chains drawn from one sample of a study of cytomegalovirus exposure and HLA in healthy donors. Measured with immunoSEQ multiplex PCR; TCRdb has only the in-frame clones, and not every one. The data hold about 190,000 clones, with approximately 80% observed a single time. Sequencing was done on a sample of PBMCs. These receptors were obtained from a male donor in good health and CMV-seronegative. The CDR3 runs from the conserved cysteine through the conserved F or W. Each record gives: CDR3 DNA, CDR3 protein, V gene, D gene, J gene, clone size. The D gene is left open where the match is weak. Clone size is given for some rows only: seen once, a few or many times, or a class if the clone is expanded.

CDR3nt: TGTGCCAGCGCGTCGGGTGCTAGCACAGATACGCAGTATTTT; CDR3aa: CASASGASTDTQYF; v_gene: TRBV5-6; d_gene: NA; j_gene: TRBJ2-3; abundance: NA
CDR3nt: TGTGCCATCAGTGAGTCGGGGGGATCCTCTGGGGCCAACGTCCTGACTTTC; CDR3aa: CAISESGGSSGANVLTF; v_gene: TRBV10-3; d_gene: NA; j_gene: TRBJ2-6; abundance: NA
CDR3nt: TGTGCCAGCAGCTTCCGGGGGGGCGGTTACAATGAGCAGTTCTTC; CDR3aa: CASSFRGGGYNEQFF; v_gene: TRBV9; d_gene: TRBD2; j_gene: TRBJ2-1; abundance: NA
CDR3nt: TGCAGCGTTGGTTCCGGGGTCGGGGGGCGGGCCTCCGAGCAGTACTTC; CDR3aa: CSVGSGVGGRASEQYF; v_gene: TRBV29-1; d_gene: NA; j_gene: TRBJ2-7; abundance: NA
CDR3nt: TGTGCCAGCAGCGTCCTACTAGCGGGAGAAAGCAATGAGCAGTTCTTC; CDR3aa: CASSVLLAGESNEQFF; v_gene: TRBV9; d_gene: TRBD2; j_gene: TRBJ2-1; abundance: NA
CDR3nt: TGTGCCAGCCTACGGGGCAATGACAGGGAAGCTTTCTTT; CDR3aa: CASLRGNDREAFF; v_gene: TRBV6-1; d_gene: NA; j_gene: TRBJ1-1; abundance: NA
CDR3nt: TGTGCCAGCCAGGACAGGGAAAATGGCTACACCTTC; CDR3aa: CASQDRENGYTF; v_gene: TRBV7-9; d_gene: TRBD1; j_gene: TRBJ1-2; abundance: NA
CDR3nt: TGTGCCAGCAGCTTAGGAGGTCTAGCGGGAGCGGAGACCCAGTACTTC; CDR3aa: CASSLGGLAGAETQYF; v_gene: TRBV7-6; d_gene: TRBD2; j_gene: TRBJ2-5; abundance: NA
CDR3nt: TGTGCCAGCAGAAGGACAGGGGTAACCGGGGAGCTGTTTTTT; CDR3aa: CASRRTGVTGELFF; v_gene: TRBV6-5; d_gene: TRBD1; j_gene: TRBJ2-2; abundance: NA
CDR3nt: TGCACCAGCAGCCAAGATGACCGGGGATTGGATGAGCAGTTCTTC; CDR3aa: CTSSQDDRGLDEQFF; v_gene: TRBV1; d_gene: NA; j_gene: TRBJ2-1; abundance: NA
CDR3nt: TGTGCCAGCAGTACTACAGGGGCGGGAAACACTGAAGCTTTCTTT; CDR3aa: CASSTTGAGNTEAFF; v_gene: TRBV2; d_gene: TRBD1; j_gene: TRBJ1-1; abundance: NA
CDR3nt: TGCACCAGCAGCCAAGATACTCGGGACAGACCGAACACCGGGGAGCTGTTTTTT; CDR3aa: CTSSQDTRDRPNTGELFF; v_gene: TRBV1; d_gene: NA; j_gene: TRBJ2-2; abundance: NA
CDR3nt: TGTGCCAGCAGCTTACAGTCGTGGGAGACCCAGTACTTC; CDR3aa: CASSLQSWETQYF; v_gene: TRBV7-9; d_gene: NA; j_gene: TRBJ2-5; abundance: few
CDR3nt: TGCGCCAGCAGCCAAGATGGGACTAGAACAGATACGCAGTATTTT; CDR3aa: CASSQDGTRTDTQYF; v_gene: TRBV4-1; d_gene: TRBD2; j_gene: TRBJ2-3; abundance: NA
CDR3nt: TGCAGCGTCGCTCAGGACGAGCAGTACTTC; CDR3aa: CSVAQDEQYF; v_gene: TRBV29-1; d_gene: NA; j_gene: TRBJ2-7; abundance: NA
CDR3nt: TGTGCCAGCAGTTTAGAGGACAGGGCTACCGAGCAGTACTTC; CDR3aa: CASSLEDRATEQYF; v_gene: TRBV27; d_gene: TRBD1; j_gene: TRBJ2-7; abundance: NA
CDR3nt: TGTGCTAGTGGTTTGGGAGCGGGGAAAGAGACCCAGTACTTC; CDR3aa: CASGLGAGKETQYF; v_gene: TRBV12-5; d_gene: TRBD2; j_gene: TRBJ2-5; abundance: NA
CDR3nt: TGTGCCAGCGCCGGACAGGCCCTGTCCTACGAGCAGTACTTC; CDR3aa: CASAGQALSYEQYF; v_gene: TRBV28; d_gene: TRBD1; j_gene: TRBJ2-7; abundance: NA
CDR3nt: TGTGCCAGCAGCTTAGAACCCCTTGATGGACAGTTTAACACTGAAGCTTTCTTT; CDR3aa: CASSLEPLDGQFNTEAFF; v_gene: TRBV11-2; d_gene: NA; j_gene: TRBJ1-1; abundance: NA
CDR3nt: TGTGCCAGCAGCTTAGTAGGAGCGGGGGGTTCCTACGAGCAGTACTTC; CDR3aa: CASSLVGAGGSYEQYF; v_gene: TRBV7-8; d_gene: TRBD2; j_gene: TRBJ2-7; abundance: once
CDR3nt: TGTGCCAGCCGGCGGACAGGGAGAGTGGGAGATACGCAGTATTTT; CDR3aa: CASRRTGRVGDTQYF; v_gene: TRBV18; d_gene: TRBD1; j_gene: TRBJ2-3; abundance: NA
CDR3nt: TGCAGCGTTGGAGGATCCCAAGAGACCCAGTACTTC; CDR3aa: CSVGGSQETQYF; v_gene: TRBV29-1; d_gene: NA; j_gene: TRBJ2-5; abundance: NA
CDR3nt: TGTGCCAGCAGTGAAGCCGACAGGGGCAATCAGCCCCAGCATTTT; CDR3aa: CASSEADRGNQPQHF; v_gene: TRBV6-1; d_gene: TRBD1; j_gene: TRBJ1-5; abundance: NA
CDR3nt: TGTGCCAGCAGCTTAGCGGGGGGACAGGGAAGGCAGCCCCAGCATTTT; CDR3aa: CASSLAGGQGRQPQHF; v_gene: TRBV7-2; d_gene: TRBD1; j_gene: TRBJ1-5; abundance: NA
CDR3nt: TGTGCCAGTAGTATAGATCGGACAGACTTGAGGGGCCAGTACTTC; CDR3aa: CASSIDRTDLRGQYF; v_gene: TRBV19; d_gene: NA; j_gene: TRBJ2-5; abundance: NA
CDR3nt: TGTGCCTGGAGTGTAAACAGGGGACATGAGCAGTTCTTC; CDR3aa: CAWSVNRGHEQFF; v_gene: TRBV30; d_gene: TRBD1; j_gene: TRBJ2-1; abundance: NA
CDR3nt: TGTGCCTGGAGTTCCCCGACAGGGGGGAACACTGAAGCTTTCTTT; CDR3aa: CAWSSPTGGNTEAFF; v_gene: TRBV30; d_gene: TRBD1; j_gene: TRBJ1-1; abundance: once
CDR3nt: TGTGCCAGCTCACCAGGGGCAGGGTCCCCCTACGAGCAGTACTTC; CDR3aa: CASSPGAGSPYEQYF; v_gene: TRBV18; d_gene: NA; j_gene: TRBJ2-7; abundance: NA